This passage covers 19 T cell receptor beta chains from one sample sequenced in a study of chemoradiotherapy in HPV16-positive cancers. Sequenced by immunoSEQ multiplex PCR; TCRdb stores in-frame clones only, minus some. Of some 10,000 clones listed, 60% to 75% are singletons. Sequenced here: tumor tissue, sampled from a patient who underwent chemoradiotherapy. The receptor source for this set is a human donor with HPV-associated anogenital cancer.

This chain connects TRBV30 to TRBJ1-1; weak D call: TRBD1 (5 bases). Trimming removed 0 bases from V and 1 base from J, with 15 bases in between. The CDR3 has 16 amino acids. The V gene's germline CDR1 is GTSNPN and CDR2 SVGIG (reference sequence). CDR3 nucleotide sequence: TGTGCCTGGAGTGTAGTCAGTACAGGCGGGAACACTGAAGCTTTCTTT. Translation: CAWSVVSTGGNTEAFF.

V usage is TRBV5-4 and J usage is TRBJ2-3; no clear D. Germline CDR1 and CDR2: SGHNT and YYREEE (reference sequence). V was pared by 0 bases and J by 6 bases, with 2 bases between. The CDR3 runs 11 residues. CDR3 bases: TGTGCCAGCAGCTTGGAGGATACGCAGTATTTT. Amino acid sequence: CASSLEDTQYF.

The chain has TRBV5-1 and TRBJ2-1; 8 nucleotides agree with TRBD2. The CDR3 is 15 amino acids. V was pared by 3 bases and J by 2 bases, with 4 bases of the junction left unmatched. CDR1 is SGHRS, CDR2 YFSETQ, per germline. CDR3: CASSSGLGAYNEQFF. The CDR3 DNA sequence: TGCGCCAGCAGCTCGGGACTAGGCGCCTACAATGAGCAGTTCTTC.

The rearrangement uses TRBV28 and TRBJ2-2; 7 positions agree with TRBD2. The junction had 4 bases not matched to a gene; V was cut back by 8 bases and J by 4 bases. This CDR3 contains 13 residues. Germline CDR1 reads MDHEN; CDR2 reads SYDVKM. This CDR3 is CASAGDFTGELFF. Here the CDR3 DNA reads TGTGCCAGCGCGGGGGATTTCACCGGGGAGCTGTTTTTT. Full variable domain (rest looked up from reference TRBV28 and TRBJ2-2): DVKVTQSSRYLVKRTGEKVFLECVQDMDHENMFWYRQDPGLGLRLIYFSYDVKMKEKGDIPEGYSVSREKKERFSLILESASTNQTSMYLCASAGDFTGELFFGEGSRLTVL.

A few counts support this clone. The J gene is TRBJ2-5, the V gene TRBV21-1. TRBV21-1 corresponds to a pseudogene. CDR3 length equals 9 residues. For the CDR3, the DNA is TGTGCCAGCAGCAAAAAAGGTGACTTC. Its protein product is CASSKKGDF.

The table lists this clone with a count of one. CDR3 amino acids: CASEQGASDGYTF. DNA for the CDR3: TGTGCCAGCGAACAGGGGGCCTCTGATGGCTACACCTTC. The rearrangement joins TRBV10-3 to TRBJ1-2; 9 bases line up with TRBD1. The length of the CDR3 is 13 residues. The V gene end was trimmed by 10 bases and the J gene end by 6 bases; junction bases not matched to a gene: 9. Germline loops: CDR1 ENHRY, CDR2 SYGVKD.

CDR3 in amino acids: CASSSMEQAEQYF. CDR3 in DNA: TGTGCCAGCAGCTCAATGGAGCAGGCCGAGCAGTACTTC. V and J are TRBV11-2 and TRBJ2-7; D uncertain. This CDR3 has 13 residues. The V gene's germline CDR1 is SGHAT and CDR2 FQNNGV. Trimming left V 4 bases short and J 6 bases short, with 13 bases between. Supplemented by reference TRBV11-2 and TRBJ2-7, the full variable domain reads EAGVAQSPRYKIIEKRQSVAFWCNPISGHATLYWYQQILGQGPKLLIQFQNNGVVDDSQLPKDRFSAERLKGVDSTLKIQPAKLEDSAVYLCASSSMEQAEQYFGPGTRLTVT.

The chain joins TRBV5-6 to TRBJ2-1, with TRBD1 matching 9 bases. The ends lost 5 bases at V and 4 bases at J; junction bases unmatched: 4. CDR1 is SGHDT and CDR2 is YYEEEE in the germline V gene. The CDR3 has 14 amino acids. CDR3 coding DNA: TGTGCCAGCAGAGAACAGGGGGCGTACAATGAGCAGTTCTTC. This encodes CASREQGAYNEQFF.

This clone was counted a few times. This chain connects TRBV7-9 to TRBJ2-7, with D unresolved. The ends were cut back, 2 bases at V and 4 bases at J, with 12 bases in the middle. This CDR3 contains 14 residues. Germline CDR1 SEHNR, CDR2 FQNEAQ (reference sequence). In nucleotides, the CDR3 is TGTGCCAGCAGCTTACGACAAGAAGGGTACGAGCAGTACTTC. It encodes CASSLRQEGYEQYF.

The rearrangement joins TRBV10-3 to TRBJ2-2, with 12 nucleotides matching TRBD2. The V and J ends lost 6 bases and 1 base, in that order; junction bases with no gene match: 0. This CDR3 is built from 15 residues. The germline V gene has CDR1 ENHRY and CDR2 SYGVKD. In DNA form, the CDR3 reads TGTGCCATCAGGACTAGCGGGGGGAACACCGGGGAGCTGTTTTTT. It translates to CAIRTSGGNTGELFF.

CDR3 bases: TGCGCCAGCAGCCCCGGGACTATTGGCACAGATACGCAGTATTTT. Translation gives CASSPGTIGTDTQYF. The chain uses TRBV5-1 and TRBJ2-3; 7 bases are a match to TRBD2. CDR1 is SGHRS, CDR2 YFSETQ, per germline. This CDR3 has 15 residues. The ends lost 4 bases at V and 1 base at J; junction bases unmatched: 6.

The chain combines TRBV10-3 with TRBJ2-7; TRBD2 matches 7 bases. The CDR3 is 14 amino acids. Germline V gene data show CDR1 as ENHRY and CDR2 as SYGVKD. Germline trimming cut 3 bases from V and 8 bases from J; bases unmatched to any gene: 10. DNA for the CDR3: TGTGCCATCAGTGAACCCGGGACTACGCTCCAGCAGTACTTC. Translating it yields CAISEPGTTLQQYF.

This sequence joins TRBV7-9 and TRBJ2-1, with 10 positions matching TRBD2. CDR1 is SEHNR and CDR2 is FQNEAQ in the germline V gene (reference sequence). The length of the CDR3 is 17 residues. V lost 1 base to trimming and J lost 8 bases; unmatched junction nucleotides: 11. CDR3 amino acids: CASSLVGAGGPRDEQFF. CDR3 DNA sequence: TGTGCCAGCAGCTTAGTGGGAGCGGGAGGGCCTAGGGATGAGCAGTTCTTC.

This clone was seen a single time. This sequence joins TRBV9 and TRBJ2-3; tentative D call: TRBD2 (6 bases). The germline V gene encodes CDR1 SGDLS and CDR2 YYNGEE. Trimming took off 0 bases at V and 2 bases at J, with 10 bases between the two ends. CDR3 length equals 15 residues. CDR3 sequence: CASSVDSGVTDTQYF. CDR3 nucleotide sequence: TGTGCCAGCAGCGTAGATTCGGGGGTCACAGATACGCAGTATTTT.

The chain employs TRBV29-1 and TRBJ2-6; weak D call: TRBD1 (6 bases). Trimming took off 6 bases at V and 11 bases at J, with 17 bases between the two ends. The CDR3 covers 13 residues. Germline loops: CDR1 SQVTM, CDR2 ANQGSEA. This chain's CDR3 is CSVTGTSSDVLTF. The CDR3 DNA reads as TGCAGCGTCACCGGGACATCCTCCGACGTCCTGACTTTC.

This rearrangement joins TRBV5-4 to TRBJ2-5; the D gene is possibly TRBD1 (5 bases). Per germline, CDR1 SGHNT and CDR2 YYREEE (reference sequence). Trimming removed 1 base at V and 0 bases at J, with 7 bases between. The CDR3 loop spans 14 amino acids. The CDR3 DNA follows: TGTGCCAGCAGCTTGACAGGAGACCAAGAGACCCAGTACTTC. This translates into CASSLTGDQETQYF.

The rearrangement uses TRBV18 and TRBJ1-1; D not certain. The CDR3 length is 13 residues. CDR1 and CDR2 (germline): KGHSH, LQKENI. Between the trimmed V and J ends, which lost 5 bases and 0 bases, there was a span of 7 bases. This CDR3 is CASSTEVNTEAFF. The CDR3 bases are TGTGCCAGCTCAACGGAGGTGAACACTGAAGCTTTCTTT.

This clone occurred a few times. The chain carries TRBV7-6 and TRBJ2-7; 7 bases match TRBD2. The CDR3 contains 15 residues. V gave up 0 bases and J gave up 5 bases; unmatched junction bases: 7. Looked up from germline, CDR1 is SGHVS and CDR2 is FNYEAQ. The CDR3: CASSLAIGAGDEQYF. The CDR3 DNA reads TGTGCCAGCAGCTTAGCGATCGGGGCGGGAGACGAGCAGTACTTC. Based on the CDR3 plus reference TRBV7-6 and TRBJ2-7, the full variable domain is GAGVSQSPRYKVTKRGQDVALRCDPISGHVSLYWYRQALGQGPEFLTYFNYEAQQDKSGLPNDRFSAERPEGSISTLTIQRTEQRDSAMYRCASSLAIGAGDEQYFGPGTRLTVT.

This clone was found a few times. The V and J genes are TRBV5-1 and TRBJ2-5; the match to TRBD2 covers 7 bases. After removal of 1 base from V and 4 bases from J, the junction contained 4 bases not matched to a gene. This CDR3 is 14 amino acids long. Per the germline V gene, CDR1 is SGHRS and CDR2 is YFSETQ. The DNA of the CDR3 is TGCGCCAGCAGCTTGATGCGCGGGGGAGAGACCCAGTACTTC. This gives the protein CASSLMRGGETQYF. The full variable domain, with the rest looked up from reference TRBV5-1 and TRBJ2-5, is KAGVTQTPRYLIKTRGQQVTLSCSPISGHRSVSWYQQTPGQGLQFLFEYFSETQRNKGNFPGRFSGRQFSNSRSEMNVSTLELGDSALYLCASSLMRGGETQYFGPGTRLLVL.